Listed here are 16 T cell receptor beta chains from one sample, sequenced in a study of cytomegalovirus exposure and HLA in healthy donors. Here immunoSEQ multiplex PCR was the method, and the copy in TCRdb shows in-frame clones only, minus some. The data contain approximately 160,000 clones, about 89% of them singletons. Sequenced material: PBMCs. These receptors all stem from a woman younger than 30 in good health and CMV-seropositive.

V is TRBV28 and J is TRBJ2-3, with TRBD2 as a possible D gene (6 bases). V gave up 1 base and J gave up 4 bases, with 9 bases separating them. The CDR3 sequence is 14 residues long. Germline V CDR1 and CDR2: MDHEN, SYDVKM. CDR3: CASSLYRGADTQYF. The CDR3 nucleotides read TGTGCCAGCAGTTTATACCGCGGGGCAGATACGCAGTATTTT.

The CDR3 sequence is CASSYWTSQGTGELFF. The CDR3 DNA is TGTGCCAGCAGTTATTGGACTAGCCAGGGCACCGGGGAGCTGTTTTTT. The rearrangement links TRBV6-5 to TRBJ2-2; 8 bases are a match to TRBD2. V gave up 3 bases and J gave up 4 bases; unmatched junction bases: 7. The CDR3 contains 16 residues. The V gene's germline CDR1 is MNHEY and CDR2 SVGAGI.

Note on this clone: A junction boundary mismatches the germline segment, possibly from a read error. The sample has other DNA sequences that encode this CDR3 too. V is TRBV27 and J is TRBJ2-2, with no clear D. CDR1 and CDR2 (germline): MNHEY, SMNVEV (reference sequence). The CDR3 covers 13 residues. The CDR3 sequence is CASSLSFAGELFF. Here the CDR3 DNA reads TGTGCCAGCAGCTTATCATTCGCCGGGGAGCTGTTTTTT.

The rearrangement joins TRBV19 to TRBJ1-1, with D possibly matching TRBD1 (6 bases). The CDR3 sequence is 16 residues long. Germline CDR1 and CDR2: LNHDA and SQIVND (reference sequence). The V and J ends lost 4 bases and 11 bases respectively, with 26 bases between them. The CDR3 bases are TGTGCCAGTAGTACATTCCCCCCTATAAACCGGGACATCGCTTTCTTT. This sequence encodes CASSTFPPINRDIAFF.

A single count supports this clone. This rearrangement joins TRBV5-5 to TRBJ2-2; D gene ambiguous. Germline V gene lookup returns CDR1 SGHKS and CDR2 YYEKEE (reference sequence). V lost 5 bases and J lost 4, with 18 bases in between. The CDR3 totals 16 residues. CDR3 sequence reads: CASRVRPDARTGELFF. The CDR3 nucleotides read TGTGCCAGCAGAGTGAGGCCGGATGCTCGCACCGGGGAGCTGTTTTTT.

CDR3 loop: CASSTRGHNEKLFF. Here the CDR3 DNA reads TGTGCCAGTAGTACAAGGGGCCATAATGAAAAACTGTTTTTT. The V call is TRBV19, the J call TRBJ1-4, with TRBD1 as a possible D gene (5 bases). The CDR3 extends over 14 amino acids. Germline V gives CDR1 LNHDA, CDR2 SQIVND (reference sequence). The ends were cut back, 4 bases at V and 4 bases at J, with 10 bases in the middle.

The chain is built from TRBV30 and TRBJ2-7; unclear D gene. Per germline, CDR1 GTSNPN and CDR2 SVGIG (reference sequence). This CDR3 spans 11 amino acids. Trimming took off 2 bases at V and 4 bases at J, with 6 bases between the two ends. The CDR3 bases are TGTGCCTGGAGTAAACTTTACGAGCAGTACTTC. Its protein product is CAWSKLYEQYF.

The genes are TRBV11-2 and TRBJ2-2, with 8 nucleotides matching TRBD1. This CDR3 is 16 amino acids long. Per germline, CDR1 SGHAT and CDR2 FQNNGV. The junction had 11 bases not matched to a gene; V was cut back by 5 bases and J by 6 bases. The CDR3 protein is CASSQRQGSPPGELFF. CDR3 nucleotides: TGTGCCAGCAGCCAACGACAGGGGTCCCCACCCGGGGAGCTGTTTTTT.

The rearrangement joins TRBV11-1 to TRBJ2-5, with 13 bases matching TRBD2. With 4 bases clipped from V and 3 bases from J, the junction kept 8 bases outside the gene matches. This CDR3 is built from 17 residues. CDR1 SGHAT and CDR2 FQDESV come from the germline V gene (reference sequence). The DNA for the CDR3 is TGTGCCAGCAGCTCGACCTCCGGGACTAGCGGGGAAGAGACCCAGTACTTC. Its protein is CASSSTSGTSGEETQYF.

The chain has TRBV9 and TRBJ1-4; D gene unclear. V shed 0 bases and J shed 6 bases, with 6 bases lying between them. Looked up from germline, CDR1 is SGDLS and CDR2 is YYNGEE. This CDR3 has 13 amino acids. The DNA for the CDR3 is TGTGCCAGCAGCGTAGAAGGAGATGAAAAACTGTTTTTT. Its protein product is CASSVEGDEKLFF. Full variable domain (missing parts from reference TRBV9 and TRBJ1-4): DSGVTQTPKHLITATGQRVTLRCSPRSGDLSVYWYQQSLDQGLQFLIQYYNGEERAKGNILERFSAQQFPDLHSELNLSSLELGDSALYFCASSVEGDEKLFFGSGTQLSVL.

This clone has a single count. The CDR3 DNA sequence: TGCAGCGCGGTGTCGATAAGCTCCTACGAGCAGTACTTC. Its translation is CSAVSISSYEQYF. The chain is built from TRBV29-1 and TRBJ2-7; D is uncertain. The germline V gene encodes CDR1 SQVTM and CDR2 ANQGSEA. This CDR3 has 13 residues. Trimming stripped 7 bases from V and 0 bases from J, with 13 bases between.

The V call is TRBV5-8, the J call TRBJ2-7; a possible D gene is TRBD1 (5 bases). Deletions cut 0 bases from V and 2 bases from J, with 12 bases between. CDR1 SGHTS and CDR2 YDEGEE come from the germline V gene. There are 15 residues in the CDR3. The CDR3 DNA is TGTGCCAGCAGCTTGGGATGGGGCTCGACCTACGAGCAGTACTTC. The encoded protein is CASSLGWGSTYEQYF.

The rearrangement joins TRBV11-3 to TRBJ1-5; TRBD1 aligns across 7 bases. This CDR3 comprises 13 residues. The germline V gene encodes CDR1 SGHNT and CDR2 YENEEA. V shed 11 bases and J 2 bases; nucleotides not matched to a gene: 6. CDR3 amino acids: CASLGQGNQPQHF. CDR3 bases: TGTGCCTCCTTAGGACAGGGCAATCAGCCCCAGCATTTT.

V gene TRBV27 combines with J gene TRBJ1-1; TRBD1 is a possible D gene (5 bases). V was clipped by 2 bases and J by 1 base, with 14 bases between them. This CDR3 is 16 amino acids long. Germline assignment: CDR1 MNHEY and CDR2 SMNVEV (reference sequence). The CDR3 DNA follows: TGTGCCAGCAGTTTAAGGGACGTCGGGAGGAACACTGAAGCTTTCTTT. As protein: CASSLRDVGRNTEAFF.

V usage is TRBV29-1 and J usage is TRBJ2-3; 7 nucleotides match TRBD2. The germline V gene encodes CDR1 SQVTM and CDR2 ANQGSEA. This CDR3 spans 15 amino acids. V dropped 7 bases and J dropped 4; count of bases not matched to a gene: 14. The CDR3 is CSALTSPDGADTQYF. CDR3 coding DNA: TGCAGCGCCCTGACTAGCCCCGACGGGGCAGATACGCAGTATTTT.

V usage is TRBV18 and J usage is TRBJ2-7; D is perhaps TRBD1 (6 bases). CDR1 is KGHSH and CDR2 is LQKENI in the germline V gene. This CDR3 is built from 13 residues. V was trimmed by 2 bases and J by 4 bases, leaving 9 bases between them. This CDR3 is CASSPGTKYEQYF. In nucleotides, the CDR3 is TGTGCCAGCTCACCAGGGACAAAATACGAGCAGTACTTC. The whole variable domain, remainder taken from reference TRBV18 and TRBJ2-7, is NAGVMQNPRHLVRRRGQEARLRCSPMKGHSHVYWYRQLPEEGLKFMVYLQKENIIDESGMPKERFSAEFPKEGPSILRIQQVVRGDSAAYFCASSPGTKYEQYFGPGTRLTVT.